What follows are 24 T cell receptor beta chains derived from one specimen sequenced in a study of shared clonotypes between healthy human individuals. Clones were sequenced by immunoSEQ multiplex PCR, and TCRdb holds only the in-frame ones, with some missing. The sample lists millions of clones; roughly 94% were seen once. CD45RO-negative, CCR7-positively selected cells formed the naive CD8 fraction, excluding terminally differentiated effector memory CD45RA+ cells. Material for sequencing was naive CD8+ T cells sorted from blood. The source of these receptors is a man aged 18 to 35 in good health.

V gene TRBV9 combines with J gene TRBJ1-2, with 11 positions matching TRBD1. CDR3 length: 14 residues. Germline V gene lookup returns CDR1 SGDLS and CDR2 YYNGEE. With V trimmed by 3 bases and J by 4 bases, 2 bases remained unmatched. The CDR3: CASSAGTGGYGYTF. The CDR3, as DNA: TGTGCCAGCAGCGCGGGGACAGGGGGCTATGGCTACACCTTC.

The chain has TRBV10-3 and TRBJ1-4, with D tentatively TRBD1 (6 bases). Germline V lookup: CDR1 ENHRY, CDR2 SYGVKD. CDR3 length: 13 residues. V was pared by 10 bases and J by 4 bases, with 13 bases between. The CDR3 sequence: CASRTDYNEKLFF. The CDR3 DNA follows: TGTGCCAGCCGGACAGATTATAATGAAAAACTGTTTTTT.

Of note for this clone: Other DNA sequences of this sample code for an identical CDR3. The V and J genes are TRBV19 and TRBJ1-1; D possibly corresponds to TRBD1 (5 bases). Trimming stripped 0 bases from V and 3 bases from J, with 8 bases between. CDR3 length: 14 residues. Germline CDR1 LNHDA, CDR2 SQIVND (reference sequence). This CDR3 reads CASSIEGRDTEAFF. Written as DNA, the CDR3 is TGTGCCAGTAGTATAGAGGGGCGGGACACTGAAGCTTTCTTT.

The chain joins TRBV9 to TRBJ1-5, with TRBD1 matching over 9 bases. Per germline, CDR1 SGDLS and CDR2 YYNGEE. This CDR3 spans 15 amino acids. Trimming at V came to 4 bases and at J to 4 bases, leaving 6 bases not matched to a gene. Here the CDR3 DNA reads TGTGCCAGCAGCCTGGGACAGGGACCAAATCAGCCCCAGCATTTT. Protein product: CASSLGQGPNQPQHF.

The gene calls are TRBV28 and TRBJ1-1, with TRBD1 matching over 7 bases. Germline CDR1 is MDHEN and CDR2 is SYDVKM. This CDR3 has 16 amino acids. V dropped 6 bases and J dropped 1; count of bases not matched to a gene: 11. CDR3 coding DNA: TGTGCCAGCAGGACCAAATTTGACAGGGAGAACACTGAAGCTTTCTTT. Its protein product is CASRTKFDRENTEAFF.

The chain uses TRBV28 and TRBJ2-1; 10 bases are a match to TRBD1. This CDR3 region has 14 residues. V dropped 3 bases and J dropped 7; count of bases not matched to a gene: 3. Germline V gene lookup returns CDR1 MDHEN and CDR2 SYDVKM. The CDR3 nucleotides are TGTGCCAGCAGTTTGACAGGGGGCGGTAATGAGCAGTTCTTC. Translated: CASSLTGGGNEQFF.

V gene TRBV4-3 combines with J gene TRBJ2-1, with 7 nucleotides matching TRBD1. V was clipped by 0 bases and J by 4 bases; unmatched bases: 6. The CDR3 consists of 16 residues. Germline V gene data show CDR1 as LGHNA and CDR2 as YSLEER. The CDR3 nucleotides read TGCGCCAGCAGCCAAGATCTTGGGACAGTATACAATGAGCAGTTCTTC. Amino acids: CASSQDLGTVYNEQFF.

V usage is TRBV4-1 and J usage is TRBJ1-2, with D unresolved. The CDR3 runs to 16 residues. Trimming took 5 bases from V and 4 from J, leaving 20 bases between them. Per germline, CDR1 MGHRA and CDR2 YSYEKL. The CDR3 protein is CASSFDDTSILYGYTF. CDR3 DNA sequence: TGCGCCAGCAGCTTCGACGACACGTCGATTCTCTATGGCTACACCTTC.

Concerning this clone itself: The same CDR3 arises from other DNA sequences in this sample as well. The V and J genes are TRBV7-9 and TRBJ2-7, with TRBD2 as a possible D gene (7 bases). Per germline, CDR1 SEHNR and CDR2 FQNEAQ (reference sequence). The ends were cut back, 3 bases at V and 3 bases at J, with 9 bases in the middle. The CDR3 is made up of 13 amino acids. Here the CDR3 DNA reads TGTGCCAGCAGCTTTAGGGGGGGCTACGAGCAGTACTTC. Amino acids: CASSFRGGYEQYF.

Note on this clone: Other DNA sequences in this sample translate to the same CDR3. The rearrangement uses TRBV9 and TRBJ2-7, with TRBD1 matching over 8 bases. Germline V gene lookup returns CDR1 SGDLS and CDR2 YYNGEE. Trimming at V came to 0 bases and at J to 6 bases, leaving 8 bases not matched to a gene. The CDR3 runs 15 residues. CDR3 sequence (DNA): TGTGCCAGCAGCGTAGGGGGGCAGGGGGCCGCCGAGCAGTACTTC. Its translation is CASSVGGQGAAEQYF.

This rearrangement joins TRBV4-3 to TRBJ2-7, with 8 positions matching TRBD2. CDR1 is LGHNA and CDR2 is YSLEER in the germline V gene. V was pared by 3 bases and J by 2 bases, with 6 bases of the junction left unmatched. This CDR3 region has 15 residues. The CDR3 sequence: CASSHTIAGPYEQYF. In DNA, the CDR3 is TGCGCCAGCAGCCACACGATAGCGGGACCCTACGAGCAGTACTTC.

The CDR3 DNA reads TGTGCCAGCAGTACCGGGACTAGTAGGGCAATTGAGCAGTTCTTC. Its translation: CASSTGTSRAIEQFF. The chain links TRBV6-5 to TRBJ2-1; TRBD2 aligns across 8 bases. J gave up 9 bases and V 5 bases, and 12 bases lay outside the gene matches. The length of the CDR3 is 15 residues. The germline V gene has CDR1 MNHEY and CDR2 SVGAGI.

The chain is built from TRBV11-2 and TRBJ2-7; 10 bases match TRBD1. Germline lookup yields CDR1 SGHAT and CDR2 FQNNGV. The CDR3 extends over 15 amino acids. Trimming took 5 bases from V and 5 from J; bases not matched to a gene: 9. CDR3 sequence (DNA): TGTGCCAGCAGCACCCGGACAGGGGGTTACAACGAGCAGTACTTC. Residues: CASSTRTGGYNEQYF.

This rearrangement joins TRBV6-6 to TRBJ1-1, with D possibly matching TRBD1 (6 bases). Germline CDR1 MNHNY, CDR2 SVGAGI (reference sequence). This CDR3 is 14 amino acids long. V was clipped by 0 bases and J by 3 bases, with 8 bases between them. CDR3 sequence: CASSYSQGYTEAFF. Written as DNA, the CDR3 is TGTGCCAGCAGTTACTCACAGGGTTACACTGAAGCTTTCTTT.

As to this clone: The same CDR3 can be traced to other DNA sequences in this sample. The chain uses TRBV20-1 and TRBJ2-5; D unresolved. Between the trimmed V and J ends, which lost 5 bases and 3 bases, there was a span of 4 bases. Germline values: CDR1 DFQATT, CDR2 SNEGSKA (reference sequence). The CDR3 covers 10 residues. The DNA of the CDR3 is TGCAGTGCTCTAAAAGAGACCCAGTACTTC. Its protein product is CSALKETQYF.

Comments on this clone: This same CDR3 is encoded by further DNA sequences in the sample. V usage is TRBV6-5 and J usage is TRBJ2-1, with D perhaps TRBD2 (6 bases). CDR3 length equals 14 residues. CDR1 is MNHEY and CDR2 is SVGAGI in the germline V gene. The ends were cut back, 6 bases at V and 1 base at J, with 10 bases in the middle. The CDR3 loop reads CASSPGVSYNEQFF. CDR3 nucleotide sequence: TGTGCCAGCAGCCCGGGAGTATCCTACAATGAGCAGTTCTTC.

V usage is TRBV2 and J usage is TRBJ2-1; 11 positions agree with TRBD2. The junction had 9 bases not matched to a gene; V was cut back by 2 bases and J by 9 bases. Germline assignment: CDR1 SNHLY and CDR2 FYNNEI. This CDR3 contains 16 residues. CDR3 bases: TGTGCCAGCAGTGAAAGTTTAGCGGGGGGGCAGAGTGAGCAGTTCTTC. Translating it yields CASSESLAGGQSEQFF. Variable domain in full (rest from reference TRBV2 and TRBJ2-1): EPEVTQTPSHQVTQMGQEVILRCVPISNHLYFYWYRQILGQKVEFLVSFYNNEISEKSEIFDDQFSVERPDGSNFTLKIRSTKLEDSAMYFCASSESLAGGQSEQFFGPGTRLTVL.

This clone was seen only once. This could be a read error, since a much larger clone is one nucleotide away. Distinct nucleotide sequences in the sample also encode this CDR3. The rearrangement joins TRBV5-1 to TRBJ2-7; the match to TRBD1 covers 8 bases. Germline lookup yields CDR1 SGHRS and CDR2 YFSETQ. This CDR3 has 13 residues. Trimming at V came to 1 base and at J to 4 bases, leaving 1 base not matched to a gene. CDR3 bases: TGCGCCAGCAGCTTGAGACAGGGGTACGAGCAGTACTTC. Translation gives CASSLRQGYEQYF.

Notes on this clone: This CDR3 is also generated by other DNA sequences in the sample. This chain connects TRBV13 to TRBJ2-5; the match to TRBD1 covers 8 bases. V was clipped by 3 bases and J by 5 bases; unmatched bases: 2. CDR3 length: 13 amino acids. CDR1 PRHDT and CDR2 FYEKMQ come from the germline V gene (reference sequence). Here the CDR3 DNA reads TGTGCCAGCAGCTTGGACAGGGTGGAGACCCAGTACTTC. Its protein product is CASSLDRVETQYF.

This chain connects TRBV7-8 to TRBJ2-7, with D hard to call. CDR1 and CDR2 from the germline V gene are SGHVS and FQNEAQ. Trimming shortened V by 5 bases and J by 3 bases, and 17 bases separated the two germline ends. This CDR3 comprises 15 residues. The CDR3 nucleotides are TGTGCCAGCAGCCGAAAAATGCAAGCGAGCTACGAGCAGTACTTC. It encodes CASSRKMQASYEQYF. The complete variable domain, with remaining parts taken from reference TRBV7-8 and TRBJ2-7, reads GAGVSQSPRYKVAKRGQDVALRCDPISGHVSLFWYQQALGQGPEFLTYFQNEAQLDKSGLPSDRFFAERPEGSVSTLKIQRTQQEDSAVYLCASSRKMQASYEQYFGPGTRLTVT.

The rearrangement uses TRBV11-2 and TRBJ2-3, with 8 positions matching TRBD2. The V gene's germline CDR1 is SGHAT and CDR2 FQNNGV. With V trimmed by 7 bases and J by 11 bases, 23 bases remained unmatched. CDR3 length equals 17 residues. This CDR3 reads CASTPLPPTGTSFGQYF. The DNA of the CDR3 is TGTGCCAGCACTCCACTACCCCCCACCGGGACTAGTTTTGGGCAGTATTTT.

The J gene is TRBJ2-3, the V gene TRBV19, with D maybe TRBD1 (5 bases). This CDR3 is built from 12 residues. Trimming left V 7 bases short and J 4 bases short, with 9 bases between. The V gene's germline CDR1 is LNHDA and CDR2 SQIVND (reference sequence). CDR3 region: CASKQGADTQYF. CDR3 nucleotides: TGTGCCAGTAAGCAGGGCGCAGATACGCAGTATTTT.

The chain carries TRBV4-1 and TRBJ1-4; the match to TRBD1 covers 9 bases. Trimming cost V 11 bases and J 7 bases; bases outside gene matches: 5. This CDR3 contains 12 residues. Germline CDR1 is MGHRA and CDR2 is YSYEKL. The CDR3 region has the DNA TGCGCCGCCGGGGACAGGGTTGAAAAACTGTTTTTT. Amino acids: CAAGDRVEKLFF.

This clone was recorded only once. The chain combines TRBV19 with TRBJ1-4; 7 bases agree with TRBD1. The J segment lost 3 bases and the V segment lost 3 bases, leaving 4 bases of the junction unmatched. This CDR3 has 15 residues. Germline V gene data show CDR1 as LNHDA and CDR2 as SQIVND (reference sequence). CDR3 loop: CASSIRDRPNEKLFF. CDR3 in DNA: TGTGCCAGTAGTATCCGGGACAGACCTAATGAAAAACTGTTTTTT.